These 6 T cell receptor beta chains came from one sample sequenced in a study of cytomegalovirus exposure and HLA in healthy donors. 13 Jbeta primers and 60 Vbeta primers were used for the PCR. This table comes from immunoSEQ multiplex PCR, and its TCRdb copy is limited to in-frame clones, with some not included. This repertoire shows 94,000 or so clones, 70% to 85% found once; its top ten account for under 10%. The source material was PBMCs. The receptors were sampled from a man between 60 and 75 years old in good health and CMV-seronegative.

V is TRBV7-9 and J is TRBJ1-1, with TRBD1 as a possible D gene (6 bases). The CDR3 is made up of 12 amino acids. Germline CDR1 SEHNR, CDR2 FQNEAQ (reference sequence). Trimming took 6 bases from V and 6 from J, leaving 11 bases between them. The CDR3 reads CASSDGQPEAFF. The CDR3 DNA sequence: TGTGCCAGCAGTGACGGACAGCCTGAAGCTTTCTTT.

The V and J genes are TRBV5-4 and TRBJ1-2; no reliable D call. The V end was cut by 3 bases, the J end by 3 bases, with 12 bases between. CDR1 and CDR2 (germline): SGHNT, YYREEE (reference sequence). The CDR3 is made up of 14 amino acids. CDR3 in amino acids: CASSSPAAYYGYTF. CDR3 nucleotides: TGTGCCAGCAGCTCCCCCGCGGCCTACTATGGCTACACCTTC.

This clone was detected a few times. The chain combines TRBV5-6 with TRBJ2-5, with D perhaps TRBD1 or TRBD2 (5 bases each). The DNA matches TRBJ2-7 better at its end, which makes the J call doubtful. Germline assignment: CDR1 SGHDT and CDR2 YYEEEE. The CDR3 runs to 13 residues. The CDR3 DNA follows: TGTGCCAGCAGCTCCATGGGGGCCTACGAGCAGTACTTC. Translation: CASSSMGAYEQYF.

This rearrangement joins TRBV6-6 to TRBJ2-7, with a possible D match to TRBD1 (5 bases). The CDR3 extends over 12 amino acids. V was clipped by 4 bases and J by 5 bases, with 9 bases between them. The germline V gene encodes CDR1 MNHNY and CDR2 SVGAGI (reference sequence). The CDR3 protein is CASSLDRNEQYF. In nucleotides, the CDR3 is TGTGCCAGCAGTTTAGACAGAAACGAGCAGTACTTC.

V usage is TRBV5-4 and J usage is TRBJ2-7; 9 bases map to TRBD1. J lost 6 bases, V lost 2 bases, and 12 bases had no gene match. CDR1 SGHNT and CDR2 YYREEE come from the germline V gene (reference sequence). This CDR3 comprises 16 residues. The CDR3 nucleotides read TGTGCCAGCAGCTTTGGTGGGACAGGGACTTTCGGCGAGCAGTACTTC. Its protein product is CASSFGGTGTFGEQYF.

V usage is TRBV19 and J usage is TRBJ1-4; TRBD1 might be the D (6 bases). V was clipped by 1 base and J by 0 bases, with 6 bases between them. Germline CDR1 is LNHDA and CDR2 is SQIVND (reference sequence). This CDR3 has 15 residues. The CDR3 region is CASSIGQATNEKLFF. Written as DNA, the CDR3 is TGTGCCAGTAGTATAGGACAGGCAACTAATGAAAAACTGTTTTTT.